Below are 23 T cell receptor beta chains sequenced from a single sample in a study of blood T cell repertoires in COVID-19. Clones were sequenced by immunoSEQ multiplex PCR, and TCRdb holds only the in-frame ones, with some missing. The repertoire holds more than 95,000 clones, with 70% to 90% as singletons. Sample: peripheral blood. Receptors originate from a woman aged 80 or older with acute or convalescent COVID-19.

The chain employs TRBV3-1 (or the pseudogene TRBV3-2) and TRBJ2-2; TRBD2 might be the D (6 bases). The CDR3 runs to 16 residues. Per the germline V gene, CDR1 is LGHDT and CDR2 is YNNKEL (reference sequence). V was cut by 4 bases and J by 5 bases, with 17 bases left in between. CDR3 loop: CASSPTRGLLTGELFF. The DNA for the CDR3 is TGTGCCAGCAGCCCGACTAGAGGACTTCTGACCGGGGAGCTGTTTTTT.

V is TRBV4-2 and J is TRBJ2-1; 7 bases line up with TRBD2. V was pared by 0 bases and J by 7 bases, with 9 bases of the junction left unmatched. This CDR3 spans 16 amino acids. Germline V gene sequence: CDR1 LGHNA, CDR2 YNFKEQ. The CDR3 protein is CASSQDASGLTNEQFF. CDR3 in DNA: TGTGCCAGCAGCCAAGATGCTAGCGGACTCACAAATGAGCAGTTCTTC.

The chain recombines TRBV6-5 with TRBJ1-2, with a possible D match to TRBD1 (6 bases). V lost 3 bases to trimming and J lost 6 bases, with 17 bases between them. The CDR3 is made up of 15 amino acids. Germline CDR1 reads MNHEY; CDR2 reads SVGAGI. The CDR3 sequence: CASSYEVQGLNGYTF. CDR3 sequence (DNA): TGTGCCAGCAGTTATGAGGTACAGGGATTGAATGGCTACACCTTC.

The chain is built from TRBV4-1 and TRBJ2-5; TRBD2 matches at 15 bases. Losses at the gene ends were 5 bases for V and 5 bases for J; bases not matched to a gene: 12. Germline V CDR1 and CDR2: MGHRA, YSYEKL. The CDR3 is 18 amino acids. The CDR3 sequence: CASSYSPGLAGGGETQYF. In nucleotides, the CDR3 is TGCGCCAGCAGCTACTCCCCGGGACTAGCGGGAGGTGGGGAGACCCAGTACTTC.

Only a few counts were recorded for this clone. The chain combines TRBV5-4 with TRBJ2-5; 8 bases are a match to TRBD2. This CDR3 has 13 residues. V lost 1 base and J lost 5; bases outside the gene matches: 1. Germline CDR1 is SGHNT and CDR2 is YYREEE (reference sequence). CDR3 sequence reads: CASSLTGGETQYF. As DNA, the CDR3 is TGTGCCAGCAGCTTGACGGGAGGGGAGACCCAGTACTTC.

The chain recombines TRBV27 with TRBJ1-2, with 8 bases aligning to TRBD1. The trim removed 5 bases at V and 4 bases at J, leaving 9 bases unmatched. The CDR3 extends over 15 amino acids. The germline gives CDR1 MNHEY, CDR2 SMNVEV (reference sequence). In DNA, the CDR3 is TGTGCCAGCAGTCCGACCAGGGGGCATGTCTATGGCTACACCTTC. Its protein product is CASSPTRGHVYGYTF.

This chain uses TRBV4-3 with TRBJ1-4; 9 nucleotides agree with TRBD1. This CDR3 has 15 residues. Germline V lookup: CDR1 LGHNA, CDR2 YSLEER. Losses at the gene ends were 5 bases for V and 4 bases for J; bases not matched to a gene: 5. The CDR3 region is CASSAGTGNNEKLFF. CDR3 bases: TGCGCCAGCAGCGCCGGGACAGGGAATAATGAAAAACTGTTTTTT.

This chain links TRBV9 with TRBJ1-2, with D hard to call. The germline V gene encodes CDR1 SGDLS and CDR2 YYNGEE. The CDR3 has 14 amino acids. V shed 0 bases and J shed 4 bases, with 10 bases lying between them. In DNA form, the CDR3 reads TGTGCCAGCAGCGTAGGGAGACCCGCCTATGGCTACACCTTC. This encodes CASSVGRPAYGYTF.

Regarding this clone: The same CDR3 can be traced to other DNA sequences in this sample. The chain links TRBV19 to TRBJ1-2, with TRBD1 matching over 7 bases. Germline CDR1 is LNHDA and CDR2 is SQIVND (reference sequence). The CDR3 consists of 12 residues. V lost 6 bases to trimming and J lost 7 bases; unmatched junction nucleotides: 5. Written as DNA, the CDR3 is TGTGCCAGTAGCCGAGACAGGGTTGGCTACACCTTC. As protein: CASSRDRVGYTF.

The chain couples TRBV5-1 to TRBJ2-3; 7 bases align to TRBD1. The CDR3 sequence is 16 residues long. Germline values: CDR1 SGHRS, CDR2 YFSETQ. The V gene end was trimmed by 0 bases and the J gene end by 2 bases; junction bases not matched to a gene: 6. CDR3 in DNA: TGCGCCAGCAGCTTGGACCCGGGACAGATCACAGATACGCAGTATTTT. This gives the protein CASSLDPGQITDTQYF.

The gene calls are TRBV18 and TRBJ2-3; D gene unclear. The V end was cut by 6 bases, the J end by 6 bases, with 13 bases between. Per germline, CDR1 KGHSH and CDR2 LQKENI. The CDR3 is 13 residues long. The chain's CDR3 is CASSQNNKDTQYF. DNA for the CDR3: TGTGCCAGCTCTCAGAATAACAAGGATACGCAGTATTTT. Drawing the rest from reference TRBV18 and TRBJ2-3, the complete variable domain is NAGVMQNPRHLVRRRGQEARLRCSPMKGHSHVYWYRQLPEEGLKFMVYLQKENIIDESGMPKERFSAEFPKEGPSILRIQQVVRGDSAAYFCASSQNNKDTQYFGPGTRLTVL.

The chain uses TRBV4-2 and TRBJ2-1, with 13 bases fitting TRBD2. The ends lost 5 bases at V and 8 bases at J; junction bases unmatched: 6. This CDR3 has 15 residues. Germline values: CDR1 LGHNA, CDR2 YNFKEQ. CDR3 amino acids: CASSTTSGGVHEQFF. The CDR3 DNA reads TGTGCCAGCAGCACTACTAGCGGGGGGGTTCATGAGCAGTTCTTC.

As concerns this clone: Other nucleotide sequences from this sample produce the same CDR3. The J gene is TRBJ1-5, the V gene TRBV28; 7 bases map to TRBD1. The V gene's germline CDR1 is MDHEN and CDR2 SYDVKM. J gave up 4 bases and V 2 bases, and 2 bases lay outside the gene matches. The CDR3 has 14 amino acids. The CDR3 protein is CASSLGTANQPQHF. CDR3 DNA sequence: TGTGCCAGCAGTTTAGGGACAGCTAATCAGCCCCAGCATTTT.

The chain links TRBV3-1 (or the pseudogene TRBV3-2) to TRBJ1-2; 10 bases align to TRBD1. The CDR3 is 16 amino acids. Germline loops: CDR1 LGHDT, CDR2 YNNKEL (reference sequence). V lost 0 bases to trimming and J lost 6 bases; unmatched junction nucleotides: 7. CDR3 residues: CASSQDQGTGANGYTF. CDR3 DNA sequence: TGTGCCAGCAGCCAAGATCAAGGGACAGGGGCGAATGGCTACACCTTC.

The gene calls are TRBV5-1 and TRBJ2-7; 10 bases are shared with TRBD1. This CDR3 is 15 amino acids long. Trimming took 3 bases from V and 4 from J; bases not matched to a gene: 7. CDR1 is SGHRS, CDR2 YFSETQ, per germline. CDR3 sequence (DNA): TGCGCCAGCAGCTCATCGACAGGGGGCTATTACGAGCAGTACTTC. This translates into CASSSSTGGYYEQYF.

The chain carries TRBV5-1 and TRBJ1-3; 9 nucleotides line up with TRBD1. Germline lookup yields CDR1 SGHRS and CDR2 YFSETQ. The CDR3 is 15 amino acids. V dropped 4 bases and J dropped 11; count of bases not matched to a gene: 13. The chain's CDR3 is CASSPGQGIASSIYF. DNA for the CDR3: TGCGCCAGCAGCCCCGGACAGGGGATAGCGTCCTCCATATATTTT.

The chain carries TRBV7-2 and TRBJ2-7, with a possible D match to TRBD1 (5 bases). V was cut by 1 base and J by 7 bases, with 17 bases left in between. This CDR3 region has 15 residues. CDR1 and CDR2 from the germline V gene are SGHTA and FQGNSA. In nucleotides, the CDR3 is TGTGCCAGCAGCTTAGGGTTGGTGACAGTTGGGGAGCAGTACTTC. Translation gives CASSLGLVTVGEQYF.

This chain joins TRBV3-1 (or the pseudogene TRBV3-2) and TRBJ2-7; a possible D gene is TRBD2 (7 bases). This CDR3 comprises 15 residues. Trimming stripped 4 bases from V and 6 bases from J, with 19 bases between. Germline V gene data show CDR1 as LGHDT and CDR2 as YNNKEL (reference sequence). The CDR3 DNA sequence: TGTGCCAGCAGCCCTCACGGCGGGGGCGGCGGCGAGCAGTACTTC. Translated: CASSPHGGGGGEQYF.

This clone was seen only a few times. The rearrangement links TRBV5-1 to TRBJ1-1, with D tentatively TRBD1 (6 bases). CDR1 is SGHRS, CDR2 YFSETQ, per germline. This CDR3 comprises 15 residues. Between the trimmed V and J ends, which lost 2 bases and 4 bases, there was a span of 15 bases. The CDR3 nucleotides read TGCGCCAGCAGCTTCGGGACAACCAGATCCACTGAAGCTTTCTTT. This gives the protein CASSFGTTRSTEAFF. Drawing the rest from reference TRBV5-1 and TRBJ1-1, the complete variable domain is KAGVTQTPRYLIKTRGQQVTLSCSPISGHRSVSWYQQTPGQGLQFLFEYFSETQRNKGNFPGRFSGRQFSNSRSEMNVSTLELGDSALYLCASSFGTTRSTEAFFGQGTRLTVV.

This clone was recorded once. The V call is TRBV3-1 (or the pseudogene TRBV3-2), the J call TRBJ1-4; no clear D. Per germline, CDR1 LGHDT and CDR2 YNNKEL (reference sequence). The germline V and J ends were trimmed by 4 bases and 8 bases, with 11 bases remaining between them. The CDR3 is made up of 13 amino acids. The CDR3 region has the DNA TGTGCCAGCAGCCCCGGGAACCGGGAAAAACTGTTTTTT. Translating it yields CASSPGNREKLFF.

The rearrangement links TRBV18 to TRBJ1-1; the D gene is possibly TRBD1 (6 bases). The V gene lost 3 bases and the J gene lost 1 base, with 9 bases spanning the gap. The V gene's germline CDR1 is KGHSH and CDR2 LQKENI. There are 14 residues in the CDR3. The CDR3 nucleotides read TGTGCCAGCTCACCGGTACAGGGGAACACTGAAGCTTTCTTT. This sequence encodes CASSPVQGNTEAFF.

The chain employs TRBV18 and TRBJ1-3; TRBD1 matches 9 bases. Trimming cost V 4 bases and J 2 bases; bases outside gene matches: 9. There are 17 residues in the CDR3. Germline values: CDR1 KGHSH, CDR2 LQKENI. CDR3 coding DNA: TGTGCCAGCTCACTTACCGGGACAGGGTATCCTGGAAACACCATATATTTT. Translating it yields CASSLTGTGYPGNTIYF.

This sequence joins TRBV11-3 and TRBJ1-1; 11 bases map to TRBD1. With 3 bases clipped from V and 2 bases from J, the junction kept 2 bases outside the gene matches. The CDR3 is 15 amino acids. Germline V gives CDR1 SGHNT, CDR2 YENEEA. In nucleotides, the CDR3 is TGTGCCAGCAGCTTGGGGACAGGGGGAAACACTGAAGCTTTCTTT. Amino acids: CASSLGTGGNTEAFF.